The 19 T cell receptor beta chains below come from one sample, sequenced in a study of memory CD4+ T cells and cytomegalovirus serostatus. Repertoires were generated with immunoSEQ multiplex PCR, while TCRdb's copy carries only in-frame clones and drops some. The sample includes 75,000 to 95,000 clones, 75% to 90% of them seen just once. The sort gate was single viable CD3+CD4+CD8-CD45RO+ cells for memory CD4+ T cells. Sequencing was performed on memory CD4+ T cells from blood. These receptors all stem from an adult in good health and CMV-seronegative.

The chain carries TRBV20-1 and TRBJ2-5, with D uncertain. This CDR3 has 10 amino acids. V lost 4 bases, J lost 3 bases, and 3 bases lay in between. Germline loops: CDR1 DFQATT, CDR2 SNEGSKA (reference sequence). Written as DNA, the CDR3 is TGCAGTGCTATTAAAGAGACCCAGTACTTC. It encodes CSAIKETQYF.

This chain connects TRBV7-2 to TRBJ1-5; D is undetermined. Germline lookup yields CDR1 SGHTA and CDR2 FQGNSA. The CDR3 consists of 14 residues. The V end lost 2 bases, the J end lost 0 bases, and 5 bases lay between the germline ends. This chain's CDR3 is CASSLLASNQPQHF. The CDR3 coding sequence is TGTGCCAGCAGCTTATTAGCTAGCAATCAGCCCCAGCATTTT.

The V call is TRBV5-6, the J call TRBJ1-1; 7 nucleotides line up with TRBD1. This CDR3 has 15 amino acids. V was clipped by 4 bases and J by 1 base; unmatched bases: 7. Germline assignment: CDR1 SGHDT and CDR2 YYEEEE. The CDR3 nucleotides read TGTGCCAGCAGCGCGACAGGGTTGAGGAACACTGAAGCTTTCTTT. This translates into CASSATGLRNTEAFF.

The rearrangement links TRBV4-3 to TRBJ2-7; D may be TRBD1 (6 bases). With 3 bases removed from V and 3 bases from J, the gap between germline ends came to 12 bases. The CDR3 is 14 residues long. Per germline, CDR1 LGHNA and CDR2 YSLEER. This chain's CDR3 is CASSQRGGIYEQYF. In nucleotides, the CDR3 is TGCGCCAGCAGCCAGCGAGGGGGAATCTACGAGCAGTACTTC.

This rearrangement joins TRBV27 to TRBJ1-5, with 7 positions matching TRBD1. There are 13 residues in the CDR3. CDR1 MNHEY and CDR2 SMNVEV come from the germline V gene (reference sequence). V was clipped by 5 bases and J by 4 bases; unmatched bases: 2. The CDR3: CASSKQGNQPQHF. The CDR3, as DNA: TGTGCCAGCAGTAAACAGGGGAATCAGCCCCAGCATTTT.

The rearrangement links TRBV7-9 to TRBJ2-5; D remains ambiguous. This CDR3 spans 11 amino acids. Germline values: CDR1 SEHNR, CDR2 FQNEAQ (reference sequence). V was trimmed by 3 bases and J by 6 bases, leaving 5 bases between them. The chain's CDR3 is CASSLMQTQYF. The DNA of the CDR3 is TGTGCCAGCAGCTTGATGCAGACCCAGTACTTC.

The rearrangement links TRBV7-2 to TRBJ1-2, with a possible D match to TRBD1 (6 bases). This CDR3 is built from 14 residues. CDR1 and CDR2 (germline): SGHTA, FQGNSA. Between the trimmed V and J ends, which lost 5 bases and 8 bases, there was a span of 18 bases. CDR3 bases: TGTGCCAGCAGCCCCGGAGGCAGGGGAGCGGGCTACACCTTC. This sequence encodes CASSPGGRGAGYTF.

The chain employs TRBV19 and TRBJ1-6; D remains unclear. The CDR3 length is 14 residues. V was shortened by 10 bases and J by 3 bases, with 13 bases between the two germline ends. Germline V gene sequence: CDR1 LNHDA, CDR2 SQIVND (reference sequence). In DNA form, the CDR3 reads TGTGCCACTGGAGATCCTTACTATAATTCACCCCTCCACTTT. Its protein product is CATGDPYYNSPLHF.

The CDR3, as DNA: TGTGCCAGCAGTGAGCGAGGGGATAGTTTTGCAGATACGCAGTATTTT. Translation gives CASSERGDSFADTQYF. V and J are TRBV2 and TRBJ2-3, with D perhaps assigned TRBD1 or TRBD2 (5 bases each). Germline loops: CDR1 SNHLY, CDR2 FYNNEI. This CDR3 has 16 residues. V was clipped by 3 bases and J by 4 bases, with 17 bases between them.

This clone was found once. The V gene is TRBV11-2, the J gene TRBJ1-1, with D perhaps TRBD1 (5 bases). V was pared by 5 bases and J by 2 bases, with 12 bases between. There are 14 residues in the CDR3. CDR1 SGHAT and CDR2 FQNNGV come from the germline V gene. The chain's CDR3 is CASSIWDRNTEAFF. For the CDR3, the DNA is TGTGCCAGCAGCATCTGGGACCGCAACACTGAAGCTTTCTTT.

The chain combines TRBV2 with TRBJ2-3; tentatively, D is TRBD2 (6 bases). The V gene's germline CDR1 is SNHLY and CDR2 FYNNEI. Trimming shortened V by 0 bases and J by 8 bases, and 18 bases separated the two germline ends. The CDR3 length is 16 residues. CDR3 in amino acids: CASSEARVFGGSTQYF. The CDR3 DNA reads as TGTGCCAGCAGTGAAGCGCGCGTCTTCGGGGGAAGTACGCAGTATTTT.

The CDR3 here is CASSPARDEQYF. CDR3 DNA sequence: TGTGCCAGCAGCCCCGCCAGGGACGAGCAGTACTTC. This chain uses TRBV6-6 with TRBJ2-7, with a possible D match to TRBD1 (5 bases). This CDR3 spans 12 amino acids. The germline V gene encodes CDR1 MNHNY and CDR2 SVGAGI (reference sequence). Trimming stripped 6 bases from V and 5 bases from J, with 11 bases between.

This clone was seen just once. V and J are TRBV7-9 and TRBJ2-5; D gene unclear. CDR3 length equals 13 residues. V was clipped by 5 bases and J by 5 bases, with 12 bases between them. Germline CDR1 and CDR2: SEHNR and FQNEAQ (reference sequence). CDR3 residues: CASSTAVAETQYF. CDR3 in DNA: TGTGCCAGCAGCACCGCGGTGGCGGAGACCCAGTACTTC.

This clone is a singleton in its sample. This chain links TRBV9 with TRBJ2-3; D might be TRBD1 or TRBD2, each matching 5 bases. The CDR3 consists of 14 residues. V was shortened by 2 bases and J by 2 bases, with 9 bases between the two germline ends. Germline CDR1 SGDLS, CDR2 YYNGEE. The CDR3 loop is CASSVSGTTDTQYF. The DNA of the CDR3 is TGTGCCAGCAGCGTCTCGGGGACCACAGATACGCAGTATTTT.

The V gene is TRBV28, the J gene TRBJ1-5; tentatively, D is TRBD1 (6 bases). The length of the CDR3 is 12 residues. CDR1 and CDR2 from the germline V gene are MDHEN and SYDVKM. Trimming took 4 bases from V and 11 from J, leaving 12 bases between them. The CDR3 DNA is TGTGCCAGCAGTTCCGCGAGGGGGGCCCAGCATTTT. It specifies CASSSARGAQHF.

J is TRBJ1-2 and V is TRBV6-5, with D possibly TRBD1 on 6 matching bases. The CDR3 runs to 14 residues. V was pared by 2 bases and J by 7 bases, with 14 bases between. CDR1 and CDR2 (germline): MNHEY, SVGAGI. For the CDR3, the DNA is TGTGCCAGCAGTTACCTTACTACAGGGTCTGGCTACACCTTC. Translation gives CASSYLTTGSGYTF.

The V call is TRBV4-3, the J call TRBJ2-1; 13 bases agree with TRBD2. V gave up 3 bases and J gave up 0 bases; unmatched junction bases: 17. Germline V lookup: CDR1 LGHNA, CDR2 YSLEER. The CDR3 has 22 amino acids. The chain's CDR3 is CASSHSYATSGGAQSSYNEQFF. Written as DNA, the CDR3 is TGCGCCAGCAGCCACTCATATGCTACTAGCGGGGGGGCGCAAAGCTCCTACAATGAGCAGTTCTTC.

J is TRBJ1-2 and V is TRBV6-5; no definite D call. V lost 4 bases and J 7 bases, leaving 13 bases between the germline ends. Germline CDR1 MNHEY, CDR2 SVGAGI. This CDR3 spans 13 amino acids. This CDR3 is CASSSESLGGYTF. The CDR3, as DNA: TGTGCCAGCAGTTCCGAGAGCCTTGGTGGCTACACCTTC.

The rearrangement links TRBV6-4 to TRBJ1-2; D is possibly TRBD1 (5 bases). The CDR3 is 11 amino acids. Trimming removed 4 bases at V and 10 bases at J, with 10 bases between. From germline, CDR1 is MRHNA and CDR2 SNTAGT. This CDR3 reads CASSAGANYTF. The CDR3 nucleotides are TGTGCCAGCAGTGCTGGGGCAAACTACACCTTC.